A selection of T cell receptor beta chains follows, all from one sample in a study of T cells after yellow fever vaccination. TCRdb reanalysed the 5' RACE reads using MiXCR and keeps one entry per CDR3 protein. Altogether about 330,000 distinct CDR3 sequences are present, about 8.3% being singletons, with the ten largest covering approximately 15%. Sample: PBMCs, taken approximately 47 days after the first yellow fever vaccination. All receptors derive from a man younger than 30 who received the YFV17D yellow fever vaccine. Both conserved end residues are trimmed from each CDR3. A D gene is named only where the DNA matches it firmly.

>TRBV12-3/TRBV12-4|.
ASSPDLHGHEQY
>TRBV18|TRBD2
ASSLTSGDYEQY
>TRBV4-1|TRBD2
ASSHAGGGYNEQF
>TRBV4-1|.
ASSPLLDSSEQY
>TRBV27|.
ASRSGREQY
>TRBV12-3/TRBV12-4|.
ASSLLGSSGANVLT
>TRBV12-3/TRBV12-4|TRBD2
ASSFGGGGETQY
>TRBV19|.
ASKKVAGGSNQPQH
>TRBV20-1|TRBD2
SAKASGGASTDTQY
>TRBV20-1|TRBD1
SARDLVGQGLDTQY
>TRBV20-1|TRBD2
SARRLAGGQETQY
>TRBV11-3|.
ASSLGAAAYNEQF
>TRBV27|.
ASSLSVYLWETQY
>TRBV11-2|.
ASSSHPAPDPNYGYT
>TRBV19|.
ASSRALRASGEQY
>TRBV12-3/TRBV12-4|.
ASSVRGGGTDIQY
>TRBV6-2/TRBV6-3|.
ASSYARVSSHEQF
>TRBV3-1|.
ASSLRINTEAF
>TRBV4-3|.
ASSQDTPERLYGYT
>TRBV4-3|.
ASSQRWGKETQY
>TRBV5-1|TRBD2
ASSLKGTTEQF
>TRBV20-1|.
SARDPAGSSPLH
>TRBV9|.
ASSATDSGRHPYNEQF
>TRBV20-1|TRBD2
SASPVERGADTQY
>TRBV24-1|TRBD1
ATSGTGPEAF
>TRBV6-5|TRBD2
ASSYVAGTSYNEQF
>TRBV5-4|TRBD1
ASSPRQGFAEAF
>TRBV28|.
ASSLGPWGSTEAF
>TRBV5-1|.
AGSLITGRINTGELF
>TRBV4-3|.
ASSQGIGISYNEQF
>TRBV6-5|.
ASSPDRREQY
>TRBV4-1|TRBD1
ASATTGVTNQPQH
>TRBV5-1|TRBD2
ASSSSSGVSDTQY
>TRBV7-2|.
ASSLGILGGNTDTQY
>TRBV29-1|.
SARTLSYEQY
>TRBV18|TRBD1
ASSPPGGAGTEAF
>TRBV20-1|TRBD1
SASLPGQGAYEQY
>TRBV20-1|.
SARERLGPDKPADTDTQY
>TRBV29-1|.
SVETGDYEQY
>TRBV29-1|.
SVAGVGEMGEQY
>TRBV15|.
ATSRDRGTGSPLH
>TRBV4-1|.
ASSQDVKRAGNTIY
>TRBV12-3/TRBV12-4|.
ASSLVPGPDQPQH
>TRBV7-2|TRBD1
ARSPGQGYEQY
>TRBV15|.
ATSRDRTGTDTQY
>TRBV29-1|.
SVEAGPSGYT